This TCR beta chain emerged from a study of post-analysis software for immune sequencing data. Looking at the study overall: Relapsing-remitting, secondary progressive and progressive-relapsing courses of multiple sclerosis were included. Study results and caveats: Strong co-clustering by F measure was seen for same-batch samples. The study found significantly lower normalized Chao1 diversity in multiple sclerosis patients than in controls. Five or six TRBV segments, TRBV5-6, TRBV5-1 and TRBV20-1 among them, were found more frequent in patients than controls.

This clonotype was recorded a few times. The antigen is undetermined. The CDR3 has 17 residues. Germline trimming cut 3 bases from V and 8 bases from J; bases unmatched to any gene: 16. CDR1 and CDR2 from the germline V gene are MGHRA and YSYEKL. Every TCR beta cDNA library bore unique molecular identifiers. The authors obtained roughly 0.5 million cDNA molecules from about 0.94 to 9.7 million T cells. TCRdb fed the PCR reads into MiXCR, producing one record per CDR3 protein. The table has around 400,000 distinct CDR3 sequences, approximately 38% seen once. The specimen sequenced was blood. The receptor comes from a girl aged 2 to 9 with multiple sclerosis. The chain employs TRBV4-1 and TRBJ2-1; 7 positions agree with TRBD2. The CDR3 sequence: CASSQVAVGGPSDEQFF. The CDR3 nucleotides are TGCGCCAGCAGCCAGGTAGCGGTGGGAGGGCCCTCGGATGAGCAGTTCTTC.